This T cell receptor (beta chain) was obtained from a study of Graves' ophthalmopathy and Graves' hyperthyroidism listed by TCRdb under 2018. As for the study more broadly: Stable hyperthyroidism was defined as no progression to ophthalmopathy within 18 months of follow-up. In total, approximately 130 blood samples were TCR-sequenced: 40 to 45 ophthalmopathy, 80 or so hyperthyroidism and roughly 17 hyperthyroidism-to-ophthalmopathy patients. Following sampling, methimazole starting at 30 mg daily was administered to hyperthyroidism patients, and high-dose intravenous methylprednisolone was administered to ophthalmopathy patients. A discovery set of 95 to 100 patients (43 ophthalmopathy, 60 or so stable hyperthyroidism) was enrolled to explore V-J signatures distinguishing ophthalmopathy from hyperthyroidism. For independent validation, a separate cohort was made up of 18 to 20 hyperthyroidism patients plus 17 patients who later progressed from hyperthyroidism to ophthalmopathy. The study used signatures of the TCR beta repertoire to tell Graves' ophthalmopathy apart from Graves' hyperthyroidism and to predict which patients would progress to ophthalmopathy. T-cell repertoires of thyroid tissue and blood were compared in about 6 hyperthyroidism patients. The research as a whole found: Among expanded thyroid clonotypes with frequency above 0.001, most also showed up in blood, which suggests that blood repertoires may reflect the thyroid immune response. No statistical method was used to predetermine the sample size, and group allocation was not hidden from the investigators. Ophthalmopathy was separated from stable hyperthyroidism by the 13-signature model with roughly 88% sensitivity and 81% to 84% specificity in cross-validation and with 80%/75% in the test set. In validation, the model predicted ophthalmopathy progression with about 71% sensitivity and 72.22% specificity; around twelve predicted patients were CT-confirmed with GO in a median of approximately six months.

Patients with hyperthyroidism were aged 18 to 65 years, had been newly diagnosed, and had a disease duration of less than 2 months. Anyone with other autoimmune diseases, uncontrolled infections, pregnancy or lactation was excluded from the study. Clinical symptoms, serum thyroxine, TRAb, thyroid ultrasound and orbital computed tomography formed the basis of the diagnosis. Total RNA was extracted using Trizol reagent, and RNA quality was checked on an Agilent 2100 Bioanalyzer. For repertoire sequencing, TCR beta CDR3 regions were amplified from RNA transcripts. A first-round RT-PCR used HTBI primers with the Qiagen OneStep RT-PCR kit, followed by a second-round multiplex PCR, size selection and purification. The libraries underwent paired-end sequencing with 100 bp reads on an Illumina HiSeq2000. For the original study's pipeline: SOAPnuke was used to process the reads, removing any read that contained adapters or uncalled bases, had a mean Phred below 15, or lacked an exact match to the constant primer or identifier. COPE v1.2.5 was used to merge the high-quality paired reads. Each unique nucleotide sequence was defined as a clonotype, and clonotypes were aligned to IMGT TRB V, D and J references with MiTCR v1.1. The analysis was limited to V-J combinations with a frequency above 0.0001, which together covered roughly 99% of the repertoires. A TCR clonal expansion and chaos score per V-J combination was defined as the ratio of F50 clonal expansion to chaos observed in the TCRdist matrix. Features were reduced by Welch's t-statistics and random forest to about a dozen V-J combinations, which fed a naive Bayes classifier. The Morisita-Horn index was used to measure how similar the thyroid and blood repertoires were. In TCRdb, the public reads were trimmed at Q25 with fastp and aligned with MiXCR, with productive beta chains retained. Each entry is one CDR3 protein sequence, shown with its most common DNA and genes. The V and J calls reflect TCRdb's pipeline rather than the authors' work. Within this sample are 900,000 to 1,200,000 distinct CDR3 sequences, with roughly 35% of them counted one time only. The ten most abundant clones make up roughly 10% of the sample.

The germline V gene (reference sequence) sets CDR1 to SEHNR and CDR2 to FQNEAQ. The cysteine opens and the phenylalanine closes a CDR3 of 13 amino acids. Just CDR3 DNA is preserved here, 39 bases in frame from base 1. V and J lose 5 bases and 4 bases, and a span of 12 bases separates them. This clonotype was seen ten or more times. Its antigen target is currently unknown. No base quality information exists; no much larger clone differs at one position. The sequence was collected from an adult man with Graves' hyperthyroidism. Sequencing input: peripheral blood or thyroid tissue (not recorded which). Rearrangement joined TRBV7-9 to TRBJ2-7; there is no confident call for the D gene. The bases are TGTGCCAGCAGCCACCCCCTCAGGTACGAGCAGTACTTC. This translates into CASSHPLRYEQYF.